One sample yielded the 11 T cell receptor beta chains listed below, sequenced in a study of cytomegalovirus exposure and HLA in healthy donors. Amplification used 60 Vbeta primers and 13 Jbeta primers. Some clones are missing from TCRdb's copy, which holds only in-frame ones; the method was immunoSEQ multiplex PCR. The sample records some 160,000 clones, roughly four fifths being singletons. The material sequenced was PBMCs. Receptors were obtained from a male donor in good health and CMV-seropositive.

The chain links TRBV28 to TRBJ2-5, with 7 bases fitting TRBD1. Germline-derived CDR1 and CDR2 are MDHEN and SYDVKM. This CDR3 has 14 amino acids. Losses at the gene ends were 5 bases for V and 2 bases for J; bases not matched to a gene: 5. CDR3 protein: CASSPRDRQETQYF. The CDR3 nucleotides read TGTGCCAGCAGTCCCCGGGACAGACAAGAGACCCAGTACTTC.

This clone was recorded only once. CDR3 DNA sequence: TGTGCCTGGAGGGCAGGGCCGAACACTGAAGCTTTCTTT. It yields the protein CAWRAGPNTEAFF. The genes are TRBV30 and TRBJ1-1; D is possibly TRBD1 (5 bases). This CDR3 contains 13 residues. V was cut by 3 bases and J by 1 base, with 9 bases left in between. Looked up from germline, CDR1 is GTSNPN and CDR2 is SVGIG (reference sequence).

The genes are TRBV5-8 and TRBJ2-3; 13 nucleotides align to TRBD2. CDR3 length: 15 residues. Germline CDR1 is SGHTS and CDR2 is YDEGEE. V gave up 4 bases and J gave up 6 bases; unmatched junction bases: 5. CDR3 bases: TGTGCCAGCAGCCCGGGACTAGCGGGACCGGATACGCAGTATTTT. Its protein product is CASSPGLAGPDTQYF. Together with reference TRBV5-8 and TRBJ2-3, the CDR3 gives the full variable domain: EAGVTQSPTHLIKTRGQQATLRCSPISGHTSVYWYQQALGLGLQFLLWYDEGEERNRGNFPPRFSGRQFPNYSSELNVNALELEDSALYLCASSPGLAGPDTQYFGPGTRLTVL.

This chain connects TRBV13 to TRBJ1-5; TRBD1 might be the D (5 bases). The CDR3 runs to 15 residues. V was clipped by 5 bases and J by 0 bases, with 11 bases between them. Germline V gene sequence: CDR1 PRHDT, CDR2 FYEKMQ (reference sequence). In DNA form, the CDR3 reads TGTGCCAGCAGCCTTCGGAGGGGTAGCAATCAGCCCCAGCATTTT. It translates to CASSLRRGSNQPQHF.

This sequence joins TRBV27 and TRBJ2-2; TRBD1 matches 7 bases. CDR1 MNHEY and CDR2 SMNVEV come from the germline V gene (reference sequence). V gave up 5 bases and J gave up 6 bases; unmatched junction bases: 9. The CDR3 runs to 15 residues. CDR3: CASSLGDSTAGELFF. In DNA, the CDR3 is TGTGCCAGCAGTCTAGGGGACAGTACGGCCGGGGAGCTGTTTTTT.

This clone was seen a few times. The rearrangement joins TRBV7-9 to TRBJ2-5; TRBD2 agrees at 10 bases. The CDR3 contains 17 residues. Trimming removed 5 bases from V and 5 bases from J; junction bases left unmatched: 14. Germline assignment: CDR1 SEHNR and CDR2 FQNEAQ (reference sequence). The CDR3 reads CASSTKALAGDGETQYF. As DNA, the CDR3 is TGTGCCAGCAGCACAAAAGCCCTAGCGGGAGACGGGGAGACCCAGTACTTC. Complete variable domain (other parts from reference TRBV7-9 and TRBJ2-5): DTGVSQNPRHKITKRGQNVTFRCDPISEHNRLYWYRQTLGQGPEFLTYFQNEAQLEKSRLLSDRFSAERPKGSFSTLEIQRTEQGDSAMYLCASSTKALAGDGETQYFGPGTRLLVL.

This sequence joins TRBV18 and TRBJ2-2; no reliable D call. This CDR3 is built from 15 residues. The V and J ends lost 0 bases and 1 base respectively, with 6 bases between them. Germline V lookup: CDR1 KGHSH, CDR2 LQKENI. The CDR3 spells CASSPPSGNTGELFF. Written as DNA, the CDR3 is TGTGCCAGCTCACCACCGTCGGGGAACACCGGGGAGCTGTTTTTT. The full variable domain, in which reference TRBV18 and TRBJ2-2 provide the parts outside the CDR3, is NAGVMQNPRHLVRRRGQEARLRCSPMKGHSHVYWYRQLPEEGLKFMVYLQKENIIDESGMPKERFSAEFPKEGPSILRIQQVVRGDSAAYFCASSPPSGNTGELFFGEGSRLTVL.

J is TRBJ2-7 and V is TRBV7-9, with D possibly matching TRBD2 (7 bases). CDR1 and CDR2 (germline): SEHNR, FQNEAQ (reference sequence). CDR3 length: 14 amino acids. The V end was cut by 11 bases, the J end by 3 bases, with 20 bases between. CDR3 region: CALSKGGGIYEQYF. CDR3 sequence (DNA): TGTGCCCTCAGCAAGGGCGGGGGCATCTACGAGCAGTACTTC.

This chain connects TRBV19 to TRBJ2-3, with D perhaps TRBD1 (5 bases). V lost 8 bases to trimming and J lost 6 bases, with 18 bases between them. Germline V gene sequence: CDR1 LNHDA, CDR2 SQIVND (reference sequence). The CDR3 extends over 14 amino acids. The CDR3 is CASWGKQGSDTQYF. The CDR3 coding sequence is TGTGCCAGTTGGGGCAAGCAGGGATCGGATACGCAGTATTTT. Full variable domain (remainder filled in from reference TRBV19 and TRBJ2-3): DGGITQSPKYLFRKEGQNVTLSCEQNLNHDAMYWYRQDPGQGLRLIYYSQIVNDFQKGDIAEGYSVSREKKESFPLTVTSAQKNPTAFYLCASWGKQGSDTQYFGPGTRLTVL.

The chain links TRBV10-2 to TRBJ1-2, with D unclear. Germline lookup yields CDR1 WSHSY and CDR2 SAAADI. The CDR3 is 16 residues long. V was pared by 2 bases and J by 8 bases, with 21 bases between. The CDR3 sequence is CASSEPGTSLVRGYTF. CDR3 coding DNA: TGCGCCAGCAGTGAGCCGGGTACAAGTCTTGTACGGGGCTACACCTTC.

The V and J genes are TRBV5-1 and TRBJ1-2; D may be TRBD1 (5 bases). V lost 2 bases and J 8 bases, leaving 13 bases between the germline ends. Germline V CDR1 and CDR2: SGHRS, YFSETQ. The CDR3 length is 13 residues. Here the CDR3 reads CASSFDSARGYTF. In nucleotides, the CDR3 is TGCGCCAGCAGCTTTGACAGCGCCAGGGGCTACACCTTC. Complete variable domain (other parts from reference TRBV5-1 and TRBJ1-2): KAGVTQTPRYLIKTRGQQVTLSCSPISGHRSVSWYQQTPGQGLQFLFEYFSETQRNKGNFPGRFSGRQFSNSRSEMNVSTLELGDSALYLCASSFDSARGYTFGSGTRLTVV.